This T cell receptor (beta chain) was recovered during a study of memory CD4+ T cells and cytomegalovirus serostatus. General observations from the study: Median bootstrapped AUC for CMV status was approximately 0.95 originally, approximately 0.93 US-trained.

Study processing details: Out-of-frame sequences were removed, leaving 2 million or so distinct TCRbeta sequences. Generated by immunoSEQ multiplex PCR, the TCRdb table keeps only in-frame clones and is missing some. The V and J calls and the clone size are those of that table, but D and trimming were determined from the DNA. The sample shows over 50,000 clones, approximately 78% of them seen only once. About this clone itself: Its antigen is as yet unknown.

Single viable CD3+CD4+CD8-CD45RO+ cells were sorted as the memory CD4+ T cells. V shed 2 bases and J shed 9 bases, with 7 bases lying between them. The CDR3 runs to 11 residues. Germline values: CDR1 SGHDT, CDR2 YYEEEE. This TCR was sampled from an adult in good health and CMV-seronegative. Sequencing used memory CD4+ T cells from blood. The chain recombines TRBV5-6 with TRBJ2-3; D is ambiguous. CDR3 in DNA: TGTGCCAGCAGCTTTCAGAAGACGCAGTATTTT. Translation: CASSFQKTQYF.